The 32 T cell receptor beta chains listed next were all sequenced from one sample in a study of T cells after yellow fever vaccination. TCRdb used MiXCR to reprocess the 5' RACE reads, holding one entry per CDR3 protein. The table lists some 52,000 distinct CDR3 sequences, around 7% of them singletons. The material sequenced was CD8+ T cells not binding an NS4B(214-222) dextramer, sorted from PBMCs, taken around 45 days after the first yellow fever vaccination. Every receptor here comes from a man between 18 and 29 years old who received the YFV17D yellow fever vaccine.

The chain combines TRBV6-5 with TRBJ2-4, with D uncertain. The ends were cut back, 4 bases at V and 1 base at J, with 11 bases in the middle. CDR1 is MNHEY and CDR2 is SVGAGI in the germline V gene. This CDR3 has 15 amino acids. The CDR3 protein is CASSWCSTAKNIQYF. CDR3 sequence (DNA): TGTGCCAGCAGTTGGTGTAGCACCGCCAAAAACATTCAGTACTTC.

The rearrangement links TRBV11-3 to TRBJ1-2; D remains ambiguous. Germline CDR1 reads SGHNT; CDR2 reads YENEEA. V shed 7 bases and J shed 7 bases, with 16 bases lying between them. The CDR3 loop spans 13 amino acids. The CDR3 region has the DNA TGTGCCAGCACCCCGCCGGGAGAGCGTGGCTACACCTTC. Translation gives CASTPPGERGYTF.

The sample holds many counts of this clonotype. The V call is TRBV6-1, the J call TRBJ1-1; 7 bases agree with TRBD1. V shed 10 bases and J 6 bases; nucleotides not matched to a gene: 8. CDR3 length: 12 residues. Germline CDR1 reads MNHNS; CDR2 reads SASEGT. The CDR3 DNA reads TGTGCCACCGGAAGACAGGGCTCTGAAGCTTTCTTT. Protein: CATGRQGSEAFF.

In this sample, this clonotype turned up many times. The genes are TRBV12-3 or TRBV12-4 and TRBJ2-5; D gene uncertain. Trimming pared 6 bases from V and 3 bases from J, leaving 8 bases between. The CDR3 runs 12 residues. CDR3 coding DNA: TGTGCCAGCAGCCGAGAGGAAGAGACCCAGTACTTC. This gives the protein CASSREEETQYF.

This clonotype was detected ten times or more. The J gene is TRBJ2-7, the V gene TRBV11-2, with D hard to call. This CDR3 is built from 13 residues. Looked up from germline, CDR1 is SGHAT and CDR2 is FQNNGV. V was shortened by 1 base and J by 3 bases, with 7 bases between the two germline ends. The CDR3, as DNA: TGTGCCAGCAGCTTAGGGCAACACTACGAGCAGTACTTC. It translates to CASSLGQHYEQYF.

V and J are TRBV5-6 and TRBJ2-3; no clear D gene. Germline lookup yields CDR1 SGHDT and CDR2 YYEEEE. The CDR3 extends over 15 amino acids. V lost 2 bases to trimming and J lost 5 bases, with 15 bases between them. This chain's CDR3 is CASSFWATLVDTQYF. The CDR3 nucleotides read TGTGCCAGCAGCTTTTGGGCCACCCTAGTAGATACGCAGTATTTT.

This clonotype was detected only a few times. This chain joins TRBV4-3 and TRBJ2-7, with no clear D. Germline V gene sequence: CDR1 LGHNA, CDR2 YSLEER. The CDR3 is made up of 15 amino acids. V was shortened by 0 bases and J by 4 bases, with 13 bases between the two germline ends. The CDR3 loop reads CASSQDMSGAYEQYV. CDR3 nucleotides: TGCGCCAGCAGCCAAGATATGTCAGGAGCGTACGAGCAGTACGTC.

This clonotype was counted at least ten times. This chain's CDR3 is CASMNLDEQYF. In nucleotides, the CDR3 is TGTGCCAGCATGAACCTCGACGAGCAGTACTTC. The V call is TRBV27, the J call TRBJ2-7, with unresolved D. This CDR3 has 11 residues. The V gene's germline CDR1 is MNHEY and CDR2 SMNVEV (reference sequence). Trimming removed 7 bases from V and 5 bases from J, with 9 bases in between.

In its sample, this clonotype was seen many times. The V gene is TRBV7-2, the J gene TRBJ2-7, with a possible D match to TRBD2 (5 bases). The CDR3 is 14 residues long. Deletions cut 5 bases from V and 2 bases from J, with 13 bases between. Per germline, CDR1 SGHTA and CDR2 FQGNSA. This CDR3 is CASSLVGVPYEQYF. The DNA for the CDR3 is TGTGCCAGCAGCCTCGTCGGGGTTCCCTACGAGCAGTACTTC.

In this sample, this clonotype turned up a few times. The V gene is TRBV2, the J gene TRBJ1-1; D is ambiguous. CDR3 length: 14 amino acids. Trimming removed 6 bases from V and 3 bases from J, with 14 bases in between. The V gene's germline CDR1 is SNHLY and CDR2 FYNNEI. Here the CDR3 DNA reads TGTGCCAGCAGAAAGTCTGGGGAGTACACTGAAGCTTTCTTT. Protein product: CASRKSGEYTEAFF. Using reference TRBV2 and TRBJ1-1 for the parts outside the CDR3, the full variable domain is EPEVTQTPSHQVTQMGQEVILRCVPISNHLYFYWYRQILGQKVEFLVSFYNNEISEKSEIFDDQFSVERPDGSNFTLKIRSTKLEDSAMYFCASRKSGEYTEAFFGQGTRLTVV.

This clonotype was observed at least ten times. The V call is TRBV19, the J call TRBJ2-1, with a possible D match to TRBD2 (6 bases). CDR1 is LNHDA and CDR2 is SQIVND in the germline V gene (reference sequence). V was clipped by 4 bases and J by 6 bases, with 16 bases between them. The length of the CDR3 is 15 residues. DNA of the CDR3: TGTGCCAGTAGTACCGCGACTAGGGCCTTCAATGAGCAGTTCTTC. This codes for CASSTATRAFNEQFF.

V is TRBV4-3 and J is TRBJ1-1; 7 nucleotides match TRBD1. Germline CDR1 reads LGHNA; CDR2 reads YSLEER. CDR3 length equals 14 residues. With V trimmed by 2 bases and J by 4 bases, 4 bases remained unmatched. The CDR3 DNA is TGCGCCAGCAGCCAAAAGGCAGGGGGCACTGAAGCTTTCTTT. Its translation: CASSQKAGGTEAFF.

As to this clonotype: This may come from a read error, since a much larger clone is one base off. The V and J genes are TRBV6-1 and TRBJ1-1, with a weak D call TRBD1 (5 bases). CDR1 and CDR2 (germline): MNHNS, SASEGT. The CDR3 length is 14 residues. Trimming removed 6 bases at V and 4 bases at J, with 15 bases between. CDR3 in DNA: TGTGCCAGCAGCCCAAAGGCAGGGCCCACTGAAGCTTTCTTT. Encoded protein: CASSPKAGPTEAFF.

In this sample, this clonotype turned up many times. The CDR3 sequence: CASGKGQGMDEQFF. The CDR3 DNA reads TGTGCTAGTGGTAAGGGACAGGGGATGGATGAGCAGTTCTTC. The V gene is TRBV12-5, the J gene TRBJ2-1; 10 nucleotides line up with TRBD1. The CDR3 loop spans 14 amino acids. The trim removed 5 bases at V and 8 bases at J, leaving 6 bases unmatched. The germline gives CDR1 LGHNT, CDR2 FRNRAP.

CDR3 DNA sequence: TGTGCCAGCAGCTTCTATACGAGGGACCAAGAGACCCAGTACTTC. Translated, it gives CASSFYTRDQETQYF. This sequence joins TRBV5-6 and TRBJ2-5; tentative D call: TRBD2 (5 bases). The CDR3 is 15 residues long. The V and J ends lost 2 bases and 0 bases respectively, with 11 bases between them. The germline CDR1 and CDR2 sequences are SGHDT and YYEEEE.

This clonotype was found a few times. The chain uses TRBV28 and TRBJ2-5; D is undetermined. Germline CDR1 is MDHEN and CDR2 is SYDVKM. The CDR3 spans 13 residues. Deletions cut 8 bases from V and 2 bases from J, with 12 bases between. The CDR3: CASRSTAQETQYF. CDR3 coding DNA: TGTGCCAGCCGATCGACGGCGCAAGAGACCCAGTACTTC.

This chain uses TRBV4-3 with TRBJ2-2; a possible D gene is TRBD1 (6 bases). V was shortened by 2 bases and J by 3 bases, with 10 bases between the two germline ends. The CDR3 extends over 15 amino acids. Germline values: CDR1 LGHNA, CDR2 YSLEER. In DNA, the CDR3 is TGCGCCAGCAGCCAATGGGGGCTTTACACCGGGGAGCTGTTTTTT. This translates into CASSQWGLYTGELFF.

This clonotype was counted at least ten times. The chain has TRBV7-2 and TRBJ2-2, with D possibly being TRBD1 or TRBD2 (6 bases each). This CDR3 has 17 residues. The germline V gene has CDR1 SGHTA and CDR2 FQGNSA. Trimming removed 3 bases at V and 4 bases at J, with 18 bases between. The CDR3 sequence is CASSFWKGGGGTGELFF. The CDR3, as DNA: TGTGCCAGCAGCTTCTGGAAGGGGGGCGGTGGCACCGGGGAGCTGTTTTTT.

This clonotype was detected ten times or more. The genes are TRBV27 and TRBJ2-1; 9 bases match TRBD2. CDR3 length equals 16 residues. Looked up from germline, CDR1 is MNHEY and CDR2 is SMNVEV (reference sequence). V lost 6 bases and J lost 7; bases outside the gene matches: 13. The CDR3 region has the DNA TGTGCCAGCAGCCCCCCTCCAGCGGGGGGTCTGAATGAGCAGTTCTTC. This codes for CASSPPPAGGLNEQFF.

To note about this clonotype: This may be a read error, as it is one base from a much larger clone. The chain joins TRBV11-2 to TRBJ2-1, with 9 bases identical to TRBD1. Germline V gene lookup returns CDR1 SGHAT and CDR2 FQNNGV. The CDR3 contains 14 residues. The CDR3 region is CAGSSGQGLNEQFF. The CDR3 DNA follows: TGTGCCGGCAGCTCGGGACAGGGTCTCAATGAGCAGTTCTTC. Drawing the rest from reference TRBV11-2 and TRBJ2-1, the complete variable domain is EAGVAQSPRYKIIEKRQSVAFWCNPISGHATLYWYQQILGQGPKLLIQFQNNGVVDDSQLPKDRFSAERLKGVDSTLKIQPAKLEDSAVYLCAGSSGQGLNEQFFGPGTRLTVL.

A few counts support this clonotype. The rearrangement uses TRBV6-2 or TRBV6-3 and TRBJ2-5, with a tentative D call TRBD1 (6 bases). The CDR3 runs 15 residues. CDR1 MNHEY and CDR2 SVGEGT come from the germline V gene. Trimming removed 6 bases at V and 1 base at J, with 15 bases between. CDR3 region: CASRNFGQSQETQYF. CDR3 DNA: TGTGCCAGCAGAAACTTCGGACAGAGCCAAGAGACCCAGTACTTC.

There are many counts of this clonotype. The genes are TRBV5-5 and TRBJ1-5; perhaps TRBD1 as D (5 bases). CDR1 is SGHKS and CDR2 is YYEKEE in the germline V gene (reference sequence). V was clipped by 2 bases and J by 6 bases, with 15 bases between them. The CDR3 is made up of 15 amino acids. The CDR3 sequence: CASSFYFGRGQPQHF. In DNA, the CDR3 is TGTGCCAGCAGCTTCTACTTCGGAAGGGGTCAGCCCCAGCATTTT.

This clonotype was picked up many times. CDR3 coding DNA: TGTGCCAGCAGTTTAGACCTCAAGCCAGATACGCAGTATTTT. Translating it yields CASSLDLKPDTQYF. This chain uses TRBV6-5 with TRBJ2-3; no definite D call. Germline V gene lookup returns CDR1 MNHEY and CDR2 SVGAGI. V shed 4 bases and J shed 4 bases, with 12 bases lying between them. The length of the CDR3 is 14 residues.

In the case of this clonotype: Being one base from a much bigger clone, this may be a read error. The chain carries TRBV11-2 and TRBJ2-4; D uncertain. Germline V CDR1 and CDR2: SGHAT, FQNNGV. Trimming left V 4 bases short and J 7 bases short, with 14 bases between. This CDR3 comprises 14 residues. In DNA form, the CDR3 reads TGTGCCAGCAGCTCCCCCAAGGAAGGGAACATTCAGTACTTC. Translating gives CASSSPKEGNIQYF.

This clonotype was counted many times. The rearrangement uses TRBV6-6 and TRBJ2-7; D gene uncertain. The CDR3 consists of 11 residues. Germline-derived CDR1 and CDR2 are MNHNY and SVGAGI (reference sequence). V was cut by 3 bases and J by 6 bases, with 6 bases left in between. The CDR3 sequence: CASSYGVEQYV. The CDR3 DNA follows: TGTGCCAGCAGTTATGGGGTCGAGCAGTACGTC.

This clonotype turned up a few times. The chain has TRBV5-5 and TRBJ1-2; TRBD1 matches 7 bases. The CDR3 contains 13 residues. Germline-derived CDR1 and CDR2 are SGHKS and YYEKEE (reference sequence). The trim removed 4 bases at V and 6 bases at J, leaving 6 bases unmatched. The CDR3 DNA reads TGTGCCAGCAGCGAAACCGGGACAGATGGCTACACCTTC. This gives the protein CASSETGTDGYTF.

CDR3 loop: CASSLVQGGSPLHF. CDR3 nucleotide sequence: TGTGCCAGCAGCTTGGTTCAGGGGGGTTCACCCCTCCACTTT. The chain employs TRBV5-4 and TRBJ1-6; 7 bases agree with TRBD1. Germline CDR1 reads SGHNT; CDR2 reads YYREEE (reference sequence). The V segment lost 0 bases and the J segment 9 bases; nucleotides outside the gene matches: 3. The CDR3 has 14 residues.

This clonotype was counted a few times. The gene calls are TRBV4-1 and TRBJ1-2; D is ambiguous. Germline V lookup: CDR1 MGHRA, CDR2 YSYEKL. Trimming took 0 bases from V and 7 from J, leaving 15 bases between them. The length of the CDR3 is 15 residues. As DNA, the CDR3 is TGCGCCAGCAGCCAAGATCTGGCAGCTTCGGCTGGCTACACCTTC. Its protein product is CASSQDLAASAGYTF.

This clonotype was seen ten or more times. The genes are TRBV2 and TRBJ2-7, with D perhaps assigned TRBD1 or TRBD2 (5 bases each). With 5 bases removed from V and 4 bases from J, the gap between germline ends came to 21 bases. The CDR3 consists of 16 residues. Germline CDR1 and CDR2: SNHLY and FYNNEI. Here the CDR3 reads CASSRPGTAEAYEQYV. In DNA form, the CDR3 reads TGTGCCAGCAGTAGACCCGGGACGGCCGAGGCATACGAGCAGTACGTC.

The DNA for the CDR3 is TGTGCCAGCAGCTACGACGGAAACACCATATATTTT. Translated, it gives CASSYDGNTIYF. The chain recombines TRBV11-2 with TRBJ1-3; D not certain. V was pared by 4 bases and J by 4 bases, with 5 bases between. Germline CDR1 and CDR2: SGHAT and FQNNGV. The length of the CDR3 is 12 residues.

This clonotype was seen at least ten times. This chain joins TRBV4-3 and TRBJ2-5; the D gene could be TRBD1 or TRBD2 (6 bases each). The V gene lost 1 base and the J gene lost 1 base, with 13 bases spanning the gap. This CDR3 has 16 residues. Looked up from germline, CDR1 is LGHNA and CDR2 is YSLEER. CDR3: CASSQGVPGAQETQYF. CDR3 coding DNA: TGCGCCAGCAGCCAAGGGGTCCCGGGGGCCCAAGAGACCCAGTACTTC.

The rearrangement uses TRBV7-9 and TRBJ1-5; D is undetermined. Trimming cost V 5 bases and J 2 bases, with 10 bases left between them. CDR3 length equals 14 residues. Germline V gene lookup returns CDR1 SEHNR and CDR2 FQNEAQ (reference sequence). In nucleotides, the CDR3 is TGTGCCAGCAGCGCGTCCGGCGGCAATCAGCCCCAGCATTTT. It translates to CASSASGGNQPQHF. Variable domain in full (rest from reference TRBV7-9 and TRBJ1-5): DTGVSQNPRHKITKRGQNVTFRCDPISEHNRLYWYRQTLGQGPEFLTYFQNEAQLEKSRLLSDRFSAERPKGSFSTLEIQRTEQGDSAMYLCASSASGGNQPQHFGDGTRLSIL.